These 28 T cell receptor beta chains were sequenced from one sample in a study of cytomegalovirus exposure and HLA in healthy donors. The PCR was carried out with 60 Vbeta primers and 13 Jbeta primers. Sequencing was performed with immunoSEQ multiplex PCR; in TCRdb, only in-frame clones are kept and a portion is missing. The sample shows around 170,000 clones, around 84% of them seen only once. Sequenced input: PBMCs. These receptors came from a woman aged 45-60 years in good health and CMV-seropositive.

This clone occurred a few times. CDR3 in amino acids: CASNKGEKNTEAFF. The CDR3 region has the DNA TGTGCCAGTAACAAGGGGGAGAAGAACACTGAAGCTTTCTTT. The rearrangement links TRBV19 to TRBJ1-1; maybe TRBD1 (6 bases). The germline gives CDR1 LNHDA, CDR2 SQIVND (reference sequence). This CDR3 region has 14 residues. Trimming pared 7 bases from V and 1 base from J, leaving 13 bases between.

The CDR3 DNA reads TGTGCCAGCAACCAAGCGGGGGGTACCTACGAGCAGTACTTC. Amino acid sequence: CASNQAGGTYEQYF. The chain joins TRBV11-2 to TRBJ2-7; 9 bases are a match to TRBD2. J lost 2 bases, V lost 7 bases, and 6 bases had no gene match. The germline gives CDR1 SGHAT, CDR2 FQNNGV. CDR3 length equals 14 residues.

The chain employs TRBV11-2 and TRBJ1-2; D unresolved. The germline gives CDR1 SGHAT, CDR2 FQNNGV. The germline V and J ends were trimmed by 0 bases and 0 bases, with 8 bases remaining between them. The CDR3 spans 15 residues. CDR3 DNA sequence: TGTGCCAGCAGCTTAGAGGGCAGAGCTAACTATGGCTACACCTTC. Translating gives CASSLEGRANYGYTF.

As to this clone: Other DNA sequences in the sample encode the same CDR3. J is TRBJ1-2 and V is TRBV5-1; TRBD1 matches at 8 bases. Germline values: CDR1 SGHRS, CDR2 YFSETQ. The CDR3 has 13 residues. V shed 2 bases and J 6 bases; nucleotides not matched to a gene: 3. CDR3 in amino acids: CASSLGQGNGYTF. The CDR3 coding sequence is TGCGCCAGCAGCTTAGGACAGGGAAATGGCTACACCTTC.

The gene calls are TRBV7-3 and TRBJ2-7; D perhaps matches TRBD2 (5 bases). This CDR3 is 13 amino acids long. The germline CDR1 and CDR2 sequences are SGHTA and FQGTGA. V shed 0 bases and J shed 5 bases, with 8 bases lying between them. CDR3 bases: TGTGCCAGCAGCTTAACAGAGGGTCACGAGCAGTACTTC. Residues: CASSLTEGHEQYF.

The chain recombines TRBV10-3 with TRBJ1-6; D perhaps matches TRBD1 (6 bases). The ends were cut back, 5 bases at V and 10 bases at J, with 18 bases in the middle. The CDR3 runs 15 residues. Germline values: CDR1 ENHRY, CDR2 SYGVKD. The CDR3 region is CAISRQESLISPLHF. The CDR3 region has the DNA TGTGCCATCAGTCGACAGGAGTCCCTGATCTCACCCCTCCACTTT.

The CDR3 nucleotides read TGTGCCAGCAGTTACTCTCTGGGAGGTGGTGAGCAGTTCTTC. Amino acid sequence: CASSYSLGGGEQFF. The chain combines TRBV6-6 with TRBJ2-1; tentative D call: TRBD2 (6 bases). V lost 0 bases to trimming and J lost 9 bases, with 12 bases between them. The CDR3 contains 14 residues. Germline CDR1 is MNHNY and CDR2 is SVGAGI (reference sequence).

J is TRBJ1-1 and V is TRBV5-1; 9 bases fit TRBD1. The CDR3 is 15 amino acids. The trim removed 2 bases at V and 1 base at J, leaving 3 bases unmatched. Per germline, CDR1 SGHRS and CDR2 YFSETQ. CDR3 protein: CASSLQGAGNTEAFF. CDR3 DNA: TGCGCCAGCAGCTTACAGGGGGCGGGGAACACTGAAGCTTTCTTT.

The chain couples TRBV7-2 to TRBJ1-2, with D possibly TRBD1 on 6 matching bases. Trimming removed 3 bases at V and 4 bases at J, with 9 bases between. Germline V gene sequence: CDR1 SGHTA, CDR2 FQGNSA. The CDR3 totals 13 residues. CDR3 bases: TGTGCCAGCAGCTTCGGGGGGCTCTATGGCTACACCTTC. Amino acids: CASSFGGLYGYTF.

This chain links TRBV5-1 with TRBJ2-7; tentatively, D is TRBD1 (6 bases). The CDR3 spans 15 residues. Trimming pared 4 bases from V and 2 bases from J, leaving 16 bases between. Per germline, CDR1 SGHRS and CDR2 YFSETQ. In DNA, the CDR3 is TGCGCCAGCAGCCGCGACGGGACACAGACCTACGAGCAGTACTTC. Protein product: CASSRDGTQTYEQYF. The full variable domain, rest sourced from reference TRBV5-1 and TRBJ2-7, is KAGVTQTPRYLIKTRGQQVTLSCSPISGHRSVSWYQQTPGQGLQFLFEYFSETQRNKGNFPGRFSGRQFSNSRSEMNVSTLELGDSALYLCASSRDGTQTYEQYFGPGTRLTVT.

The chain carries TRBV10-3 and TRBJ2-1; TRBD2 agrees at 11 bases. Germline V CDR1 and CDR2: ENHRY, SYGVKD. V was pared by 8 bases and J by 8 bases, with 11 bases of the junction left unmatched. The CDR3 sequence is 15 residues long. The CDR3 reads CAILAGGSVGYEQFF. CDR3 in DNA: TGTGCCATCCTAGCGGGGGGTAGCGTGGGATATGAGCAGTTCTTC.

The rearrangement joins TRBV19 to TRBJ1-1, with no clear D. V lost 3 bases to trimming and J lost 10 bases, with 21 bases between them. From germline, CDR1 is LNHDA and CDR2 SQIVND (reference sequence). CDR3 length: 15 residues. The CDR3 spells CASSISSGRSRGAFF. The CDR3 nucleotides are TGTGCCAGTAGTATTTCTTCGGGGAGGTCTCGAGGAGCTTTCTTT.

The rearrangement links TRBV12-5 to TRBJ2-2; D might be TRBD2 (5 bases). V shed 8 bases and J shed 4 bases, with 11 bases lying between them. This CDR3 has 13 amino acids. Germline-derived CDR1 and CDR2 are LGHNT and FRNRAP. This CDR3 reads CASRLEGTGELFF. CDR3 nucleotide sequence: TGTGCTAGTCGATTAGAGGGCACCGGGGAGCTGTTTTTT.

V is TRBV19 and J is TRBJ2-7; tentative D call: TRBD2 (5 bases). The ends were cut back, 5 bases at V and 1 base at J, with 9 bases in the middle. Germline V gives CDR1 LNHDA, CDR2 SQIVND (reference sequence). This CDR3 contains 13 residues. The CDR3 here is CASSGSGSYEQYF. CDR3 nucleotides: TGTGCCAGTAGTGGGTCGGGGTCCTACGAGCAGTACTTC.

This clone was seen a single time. The CDR3: CASSQVEQVFSGNTIYF. The CDR3 DNA sequence: TGCGCCAGCAGCCAAGTGGAACAGGTGTTCTCTGGAAACACCATATATTTT. The J gene is TRBJ1-3, the V gene TRBV4-1; D is perhaps TRBD1 (5 bases). The CDR3 loop spans 17 amino acids. Germline CDR1 and CDR2: MGHRA and YSYEKL. The ends were cut back, 1 base at V and 0 bases at J, with 13 bases in the middle.

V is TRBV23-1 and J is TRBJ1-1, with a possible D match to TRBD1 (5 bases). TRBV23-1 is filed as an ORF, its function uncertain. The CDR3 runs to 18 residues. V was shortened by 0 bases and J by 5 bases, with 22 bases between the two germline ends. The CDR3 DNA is TGCGCCAGCAGTCAATCCGATGGCAGGGTGGACCCCGAAACTGAAGCTTTCTTT. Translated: CASSQSDGRVDPETEAFF.

This chain's CDR3 is CASRTQGAGDGYTF. The CDR3 DNA sequence: TGTGCCAGCAGGACACAGGGGGCAGGGGATGGCTACACCTTC. The rearrangement joins TRBV5-6 to TRBJ1-2, with 9 bases lining up with TRBD1. The V gene end was trimmed by 5 bases and the J gene end by 6 bases; junction bases not matched to a gene: 8. In germline, CDR1 is SGHDT, CDR2 YYEEEE. The CDR3 consists of 14 residues.

The CDR3 loop is CASSDGDRQYQETQYF. The CDR3 nucleotides read TGCGCCAGCAGTGATGGGGACAGGCAATACCAAGAGACCCAGTACTTC. The chain recombines TRBV10-2 with TRBJ2-5, with 8 bases identical to TRBD1. Losses at the gene ends were 3 bases for V and 0 bases for J; bases not matched to a gene: 6. This CDR3 is 16 amino acids long. From germline, CDR1 is WSHSY and CDR2 SAAADI.

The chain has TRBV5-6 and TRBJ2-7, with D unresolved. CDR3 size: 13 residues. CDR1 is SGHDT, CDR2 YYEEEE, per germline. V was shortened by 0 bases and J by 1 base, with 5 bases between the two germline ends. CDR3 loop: CASSLDTSYEQYF. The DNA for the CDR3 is TGTGCCAGCAGCTTGGATACATCCTACGAGCAGTACTTC.

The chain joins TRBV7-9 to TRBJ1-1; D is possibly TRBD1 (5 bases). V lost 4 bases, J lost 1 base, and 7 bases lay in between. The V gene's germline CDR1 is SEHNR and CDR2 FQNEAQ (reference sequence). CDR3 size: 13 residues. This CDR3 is CASSSGGNTEAFF. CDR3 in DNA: TGTGCCAGCAGCTCGGGGGGGAACACTGAAGCTTTCTTT.

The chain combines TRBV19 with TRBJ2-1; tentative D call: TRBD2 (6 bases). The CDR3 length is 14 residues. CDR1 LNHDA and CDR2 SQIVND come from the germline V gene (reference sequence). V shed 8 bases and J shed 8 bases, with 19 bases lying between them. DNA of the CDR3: TGTGCCAGTCAATCCGCGACTAGGACCGATGAGCAGTTCTTC. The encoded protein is CASQSATRTDEQFF.

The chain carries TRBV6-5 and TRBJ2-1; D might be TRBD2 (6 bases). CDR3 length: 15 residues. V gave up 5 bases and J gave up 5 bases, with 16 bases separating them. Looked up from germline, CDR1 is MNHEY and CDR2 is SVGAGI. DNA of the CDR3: TGTGCCAGCAGTCCCCCCTTGCGGGGAAACAATGAGCAGTTCTTC. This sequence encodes CASSPPLRGNNEQFF.

The CDR3 nucleotides are TGTGCCAGCAGCCAAGAAAGGGGCCTGAACACCGGGGAGCTGTTTTTT. Amino acid sequence: CASSQERGLNTGELFF. The rearrangement links TRBV4-2 to TRBJ2-2; possibly TRBD1 for D (5 bases). The V gene lost 0 bases and the J gene lost 1 base, with 9 bases spanning the gap. Germline V gene data show CDR1 as LGHNA and CDR2 as YNFKEQ. The CDR3 contains 16 residues.

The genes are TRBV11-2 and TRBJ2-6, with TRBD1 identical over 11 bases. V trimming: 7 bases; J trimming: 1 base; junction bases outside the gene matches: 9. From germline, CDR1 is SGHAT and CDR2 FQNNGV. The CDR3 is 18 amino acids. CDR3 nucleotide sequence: TGTGCCAGCAACTACCTCCGGGACAGGGGGTCTGGGGCCAACGTCCTGACTTTC. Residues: CASNYLRDRGSGANVLTF.

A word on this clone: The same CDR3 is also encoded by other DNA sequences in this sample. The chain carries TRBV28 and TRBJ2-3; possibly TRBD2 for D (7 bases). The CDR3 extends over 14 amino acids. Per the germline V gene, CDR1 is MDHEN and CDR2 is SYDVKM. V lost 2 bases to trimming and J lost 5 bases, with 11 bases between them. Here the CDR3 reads CASSLGRGLDTQYF. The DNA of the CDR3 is TGTGCCAGCAGTTTAGGGCGGGGGCTAGATACGCAGTATTTT.

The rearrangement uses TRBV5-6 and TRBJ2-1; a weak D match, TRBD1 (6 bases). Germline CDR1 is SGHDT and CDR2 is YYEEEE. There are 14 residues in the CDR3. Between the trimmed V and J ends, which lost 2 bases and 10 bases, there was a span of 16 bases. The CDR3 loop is CASSFRQGQGEQFF. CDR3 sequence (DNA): TGTGCCAGCAGCTTTCGGCAGGGGCAAGGGGAGCAGTTCTTC.

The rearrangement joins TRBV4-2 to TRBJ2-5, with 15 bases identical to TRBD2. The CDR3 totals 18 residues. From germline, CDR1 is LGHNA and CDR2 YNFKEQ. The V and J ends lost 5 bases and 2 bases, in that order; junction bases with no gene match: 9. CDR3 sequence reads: CASSKGGLAGGYQETQYF. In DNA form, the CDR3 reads TGTGCCAGCAGCAAAGGGGGACTAGCGGGGGGATATCAAGAGACCCAGTACTTC.

The CDR3 region is CASSLEGGTQYF. The CDR3 nucleotides are TGTGCCAGCAGCTTAGAGGGAGGGACCCAGTACTTC. The chain joins TRBV11-2 to TRBJ2-5, with D possibly TRBD2 on 6 matching bases. The V end lost 0 bases, the J end lost 7 bases, and 6 bases lay between the germline ends. Germline V gene data show CDR1 as SGHAT and CDR2 as FQNNGV. The CDR3 runs 12 residues.